These 20 T cell receptor beta chains share one sample of origin, sequenced in a study of blood T cell repertoires in COVID-19 (dated by TCRdb to the early 2020s). Libraries were constructed by the immunoSEQ multiplex PCR assay. TCRdb retrieved this table from immuneACCESS and kept in-frame rearrangements only. Not all clones are present; in checked studies, unresolved V genes account for under half, and no reason is known for the remainder. This sample comprises 190,000 or so clones, about 88% of them detected only once. The ten largest clonotypes hold 2.9% of the sample. Sequencing was done on a sample of peripheral blood. Source of these receptors: a woman under 40 with active or convalescent COVID-19.

The V gene is TRBV6-1, the J gene TRBJ2-7; 12 bases align to TRBD1. CDR1 is MNHNS and CDR2 is SASEGT in the germline V gene. CDR3 length: 15 residues. Trimming cost V 3 bases and J 6 bases; bases outside gene matches: 6. CDR3 amino acids: CASSEGGTGGFEQYF. The CDR3 coding sequence is TGTGCCAGCAGTGAGGGCGGGACAGGGGGCTTCGAGCAGTACTTC.

This rearrangement joins TRBV5-1 to TRBJ2-1, with TRBD2 matching 7 bases. The length of the CDR3 is 15 residues. Germline-derived CDR1 and CDR2 are SGHRS and YFSETQ. Trimming removed 0 bases from V and 3 bases from J; junction bases left unmatched: 3. The CDR3 region is CASSLGGGGYNEQFF. The CDR3 DNA is TGCGCCAGCAGCTTGGGAGGCGGGGGCTACAATGAGCAGTTCTTC.

A single count supports this clone. The chain is built from TRBV7-9 and TRBJ1-5; 8 positions agree with TRBD1. Trimming at V came to 3 bases and at J to 4 bases, leaving 11 bases not matched to a gene. CDR1 and CDR2 (germline): SEHNR, FQNEAQ (reference sequence). The CDR3 loop spans 17 amino acids. CDR3: CASSFGGTGVVNQPQHF. CDR3 nucleotide sequence: TGTGCCAGCAGCTTCGGGGGGACAGGAGTCGTTAATCAGCCCCAGCATTTT.

The gene calls are TRBV3-1 (or the pseudogene TRBV3-2) and TRBJ2-3, with 8 bases aligning to TRBD2. Looked up from germline, CDR1 is LGHDT and CDR2 is YNNKEL (reference sequence). J gave up 1 base and V 3 bases, and 9 bases lay outside the gene matches. The CDR3 has 17 amino acids. CDR3 nucleotide sequence: TGTGCCAGCAGCCAGACGGTAGCGGGGATTGGCACAGATACGCAGTATTTT. As protein: CASSQTVAGIGTDTQYF.

The rearrangement uses TRBV7-6 and TRBJ2-2, with 7 bases that match TRBD2. There are 17 residues in the CDR3. The junction had 10 bases not matched to a gene; V was cut back by 0 bases and J by 6 bases. In germline, CDR1 is SGHVS, CDR2 FNYEAQ. The CDR3 DNA is TGTGCCAGCAGCTTAGCGGGGGGTAGCGGGCCATCCGGGGAGCTGTTTTTT. This sequence encodes CASSLAGGSGPSGELFF.

With respect to this clone: Other nucleotide sequences from this sample produce the same CDR3. This rearrangement joins TRBV20-1 to TRBJ1-6; 7 bases map to TRBD1. Germline loops: CDR1 DFQATT, CDR2 SNEGSKA (reference sequence). V lost 3 bases and J lost 7; bases outside the gene matches: 6. The CDR3 has 14 amino acids. The CDR3 here is CSASRQGVNSPLHF. The CDR3 bases are TGCAGTGCTAGTCGGCAGGGGGTAAATTCACCCCTCCACTTT.

This clone was detected only a few times. This chain joins TRBV24-1 and TRBJ1-4, with unresolved D. V gave up 5 bases and J gave up 0 bases, with 15 bases separating them. The CDR3 is made up of 17 amino acids. From germline, CDR1 is KGHDR and CDR2 SFDVKD. As DNA, the CDR3 is TGTGCCACCAGTGGTGGCGGTGGAATGGCAACTAATGAAAAACTGTTTTTT. Protein: CATSGGGGMATNEKLFF.

J is TRBJ2-1 and V is TRBV3-1 (or the pseudogene TRBV3-2); TRBD2 matches 11 bases. CDR3 length equals 16 residues. V lost 0 bases to trimming and J lost 9 bases; unmatched junction nucleotides: 7. In germline, CDR1 is LGHDT, CDR2 YNNKEL (reference sequence). The CDR3 protein is CASSQEFSGGAFEQFF. CDR3 nucleotide sequence: TGTGCCAGCAGCCAAGAATTTAGCGGGGGGGCGTTTGAGCAGTTCTTC.

This clone was seen a few times. CDR3 sequence (DNA): TGTGCCAGCAGCTACAGGGGGGGAAGAGATACGCAGTATTTT. Protein product: CASSYRGGRDTQYF. This chain links TRBV2 with TRBJ2-3; weak D call: TRBD1 (8 bases). Deletions cut 6 bases from V and 5 bases from J, with 15 bases between. This CDR3 has 14 amino acids. Per the germline V gene, CDR1 is SNHLY and CDR2 is FYNNEI.

The V and J genes are TRBV7-9 and TRBJ2-1; 7 bases align to TRBD2. V lost 2 bases, J lost 7 bases, and 2 bases stayed unmatched. This CDR3 spans 13 amino acids. The germline CDR1 and CDR2 sequences are SEHNR and FQNEAQ (reference sequence). DNA for the CDR3: TGTGCCAGCAGCTTACCAGCGGGGAATGAGCAGTTCTTC. It specifies CASSLPAGNEQFF.

V is TRBV5-1 and J is TRBJ2-2; 9 bases agree with TRBD2. The germline V gene has CDR1 SGHRS and CDR2 YFSETQ. V was pared by 4 bases and J by 2 bases, with 12 bases of the junction left unmatched. The CDR3 sequence is 18 residues long. The CDR3 nucleotides read TGCGCCAGCAGCCCGGGCCCCCGACTAGCGGAAAACACCGGGGAGCTGTTTTTT. Translating it yields CASSPGPRLAENTGELFF. Filled out from reference TRBV5-1 and TRBJ2-2, the complete variable domain reads KAGVTQTPRYLIKTRGQQVTLSCSPISGHRSVSWYQQTPGQGLQFLFEYFSETQRNKGNFPGRFSGRQFSNSRSEMNVSTLELGDSALYLCASSPGPRLAENTGELFFGEGSRLTVL.

This clone was detected a few times. The rearrangement joins TRBV5-5 to TRBJ1-4; 11 bases are shared with TRBD1. Germline lookup yields CDR1 SGHKS and CDR2 YYEKEE (reference sequence). Trimming cost V 3 bases and J 2 bases; bases outside gene matches: 3. CDR3 size: 16 residues. The chain's CDR3 is CASSWTGGGTNEKLFF. The CDR3 DNA reads as TGTGCCAGCAGCTGGACAGGGGGCGGCACTAATGAAAAACTGTTTTTT. Full variable domain (missing parts from reference TRBV5-5 and TRBJ1-4): DAGVTQSPTHLIKTRGQQVTLRCSPISGHKSVSWYQQVLGQGPQFIFQYYEKEERGRGNFPDRFSARQFPNYSSELNVNALLLGDSALYLCASSWTGGGTNEKLFFGSGTQLSVL.

The chain uses TRBV5-6 and TRBJ1-2; a possible D gene is TRBD1 (6 bases). The CDR3 length is 13 residues. Trimming pared 2 bases from V and 8 bases from J, leaving 13 bases between. The germline V gene encodes CDR1 SGHDT and CDR2 YYEEEE. CDR3 sequence reads: CASSLAGAGGYTF. Here the CDR3 DNA reads TGTGCCAGCAGCTTAGCGGGGGCAGGGGGCTACACCTTC.

As regards this clone: Sequence at one end of the junction differs from germline and may be a read error. This chain uses TRBV28 with TRBJ1-2, with TRBD1 matching 12 bases. This CDR3 has 17 residues. In germline, CDR1 is MDHEN, CDR2 SYDVKM. Here the CDR3 reads CASTLDITGTGGYGYTF. The CDR3 DNA is TGTGCCAGCACTTTAGATATAACCGGGACAGGGGGCTACGGCTACACCTTC.

The chain carries TRBV11-3 and TRBJ1-2, with D possibly TRBD1 on 5 matching bases. This CDR3 has 13 residues. Germline CDR1 SGHNT, CDR2 YENEEA. The germline V and J ends were trimmed by 5 bases and 4 bases, with 11 bases remaining between them. The CDR3 DNA follows: TGTGCCAGCAGCGAAGACACAGGCTATGGCTACACCTTC. Amino acids: CASSEDTGYGYTF.

The rearrangement joins TRBV6-5 to TRBJ2-7; 10 bases agree with TRBD2. The germline V gene has CDR1 MNHEY and CDR2 SVGAGI. Trimming took 4 bases from V and 6 from J; bases not matched to a gene: 9. The CDR3 has 15 residues. CDR3 DNA: TGTGCCAGCAGTTCATACAGCGGGGGGGCCGTCGAGCAGTACTTC. Its protein is CASSSYSGGAVEQYF.

The chain recombines TRBV7-2 with TRBJ2-7; 10 bases map to TRBD2. The CDR3 runs 16 residues. Germline trimming cut 3 bases from V and 3 bases from J; bases unmatched to any gene: 8. The germline gives CDR1 SGHTA, CDR2 FQGNSA. CDR3 amino acids: CASSFYLSSGGYEQYF. The CDR3 nucleotides are TGTGCCAGCAGCTTTTATTTGTCTAGCGGGGGCTACGAGCAGTACTTC.

About this clone: Other nucleotide sequences in the sample specify the same CDR3. The chain is built from TRBV18 and TRBJ2-7, with D uncertain. The CDR3 is made up of 13 amino acids. V was pared by 3 bases and J by 0 bases, with 6 bases between. Germline V gene sequence: CDR1 KGHSH, CDR2 LQKENI. This chain's CDR3 is CASSPPSSYEQYF. In DNA form, the CDR3 reads TGTGCCAGCTCACCCCCTAGCTCCTACGAGCAGTACTTC.

The V gene is TRBV2, the J gene TRBJ1-2; D might be TRBD1 (6 bases). The CDR3 extends over 14 amino acids. Between the trimmed V and J ends, which lost 8 bases and 5 bases, there was a span of 18 bases. Germline V lookup: CDR1 SNHLY, CDR2 FYNNEI. The CDR3 DNA reads TGTGCCAGCCACTTTAGGGACACTTATTATGGCTACACCTTC. Translated, it gives CASHFRDTYYGYTF.

The genes are TRBV18 and TRBJ2-7; 8 bases are shared with TRBD2. The CDR3 extends over 15 amino acids. The ends lost 3 bases at V and 0 bases at J; junction bases unmatched: 4. CDR1 and CDR2 (germline): KGHSH, LQKENI. The CDR3 nucleotides are TGTGCCAGCTCACCGCCTAGCGGGCACTCCTACGAGCAGTACTTC. It translates to CASSPPSGHSYEQYF.